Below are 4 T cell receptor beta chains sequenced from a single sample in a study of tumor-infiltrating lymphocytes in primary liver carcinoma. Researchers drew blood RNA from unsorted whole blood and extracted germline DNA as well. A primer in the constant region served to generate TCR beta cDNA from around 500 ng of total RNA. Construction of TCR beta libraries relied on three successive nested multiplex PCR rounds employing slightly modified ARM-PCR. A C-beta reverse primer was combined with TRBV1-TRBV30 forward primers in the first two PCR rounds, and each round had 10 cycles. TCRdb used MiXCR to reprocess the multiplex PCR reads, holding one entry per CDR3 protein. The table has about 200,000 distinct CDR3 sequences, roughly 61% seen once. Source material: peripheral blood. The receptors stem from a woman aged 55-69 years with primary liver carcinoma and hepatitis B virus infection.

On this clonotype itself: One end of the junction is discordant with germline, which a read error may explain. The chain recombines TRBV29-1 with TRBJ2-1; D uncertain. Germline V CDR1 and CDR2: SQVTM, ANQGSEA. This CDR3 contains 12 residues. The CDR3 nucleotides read TGCAGCGTTGAAGGGTTGTGGAGTGAGGAGTTCTTC. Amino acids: CSVEGLWSEEFF.

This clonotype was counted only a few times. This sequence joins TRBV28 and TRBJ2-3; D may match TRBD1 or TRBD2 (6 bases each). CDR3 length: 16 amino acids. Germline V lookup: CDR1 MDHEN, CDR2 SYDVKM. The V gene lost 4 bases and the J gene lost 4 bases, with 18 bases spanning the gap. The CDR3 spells CASSSPGQSSADTQYF. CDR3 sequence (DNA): TGTGCCAGCAGTTCTCCGGGACAATCTAGCGCAGATACGCAGTATTTT.

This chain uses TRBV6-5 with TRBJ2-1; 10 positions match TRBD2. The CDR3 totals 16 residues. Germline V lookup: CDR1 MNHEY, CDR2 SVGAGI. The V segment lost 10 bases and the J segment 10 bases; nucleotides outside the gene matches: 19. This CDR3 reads CAIRYSTSGIPVEQFF. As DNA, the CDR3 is TGTGCCATCAGATACTCAACTAGCGGGATTCCAGTGGAGCAGTTCTTC.

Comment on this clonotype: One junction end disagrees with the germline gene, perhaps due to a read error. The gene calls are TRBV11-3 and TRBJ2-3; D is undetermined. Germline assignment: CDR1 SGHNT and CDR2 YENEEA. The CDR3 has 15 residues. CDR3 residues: CASSLDRHTIDAQYF. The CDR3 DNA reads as TGTGCCAGCAGCTTAGATCGTCATACTATAGATGCGCAGTATTTT.